Listed below are T cell receptor beta chains from one sample, sequenced in a study of blood T cells in healthy people across ages. MiXCR, run by TCRdb on the 5' RACE reads, gives a single entry per CDR3 protein. The sample contains about 1.4 million distinct CDR3 sequences, approximately 63% of which appear only once. Input material: blood. These receptors were obtained from a man younger than 35 in good health. Both conserved end residues are part of each CDR3. Size is omitted from some rows. Given values are once, few, many or a class for expanded clones.

J gene | V gene | clone size | CDR3 protein
TRBJ2-4 | TRBV29-1 | few | CSVDEDGSQIQYF
TRBJ1-1 | TRBV6-2/TRBV6-3 | NA | CASSYPNSDRGSVAFF
TRBJ2-7 | TRBV10-3 | NA | CAITEQGTYEQYF
TRBJ2-2 | TRBV29-1 | once | CSVTGDTGELFF
TRBJ2-1 | TRBV20-1 | NA | CSARKTESPAEQFF
TRBJ2-3 | TRBV5-1 | once | CASSLATGLNTQYF
TRBJ2-2 | TRBV6-1 | once | CASSVGHQYTGELFF
TRBJ2-7 | TRBV7-9 | few | CASSLNPSGVSYEQYF
TRBJ2-1 | TRBV29-1 | NA | CSVEDTGRGNEQFF
TRBJ2-7 | TRBV5-4 | NA | CASSLRAGAIYEQYF
TRBJ2-7 | TRBV9 | few | CASSESVTSGSYEQYF
TRBJ2-5 | TRBV28 | NA | CASSLIDRTGQEQYF
TRBJ2-2 | TRBV13 | NA | CASSFWGRNTGELFF
TRBJ2-7 | TRBV12-3/TRBV12-4 | few | CASGRTGRAYEQYF
TRBJ1-2 | TRBV10-2 | NA | CASSESVQGVVYGYTF
TRBJ2-1 | TRBV7-2 | NA | CASSPLSSVSYNEQFF
TRBJ1-2 | TRBV10-2 | NA | CASSESVPNYGYTF
NA | TRBV20-1 | NA | CSAALAGETQYF
TRBJ2-7 | TRBV29-1 | NA | CSVLTGGLDEQYF
TRBJ1-5 | TRBV28 | NA | CASMASVNQPQHF
TRBJ2-7 | TRBV5-1 | NA | CASSSGTSGVDEQYF
TRBJ2-7 | TRBV28 | few | CASGLGSYEQYF
TRBJ2-3 | TRBV18 | NA | CASSPRTGDFTDTQYF
TRBJ2-7 | TRBV3-1 | NA | CASSQKGEQYF
TRBJ1-2 | TRBV27 | NA | CASSLAAEGHTYGYTF
TRBJ1-1 | TRBV4-2 | NA | CASSHPTGGTEAFF
TRBJ1-1 | TRBV29-1 | NA | CSVATQGGTEAFF
TRBJ1-2 | TRBV3-1 | NA | CASRQTGVSSRGYTF
TRBJ2-7 | TRBV5-1 | many | CASSSGQGSYEQYF
TRBJ2-1 | TRBV27 | few | CASAQGALYNEQFF
NA | TRBV20-1 | NA | CSARDSVYEQYF
TRBJ1-5 | TRBV12-3/TRBV12-4 | many | CASSPVLGNNQPQHF
TRBJ1-4 | TRBV5-1 | few | CASSVGDRLSNEKLFF
TRBJ1-1 | TRBV5-4 | NA | CASSPEERSTEAFF
TRBJ2-4 | TRBV7-9 | NA | CASSTTGLSKQYF
NA | TRBV7-2 | NA | CASSLAGQLSSYEQYF
TRBJ2-7 | TRBV27 | NA | CASSLIGASGAYEQYF
TRBJ2-6 | TRBV30 | NA | CAWNHQQGIPLAANVLTF
TRBJ2-5 | TRBV7-8 | NA | CASKSTWRVVKETQYF
TRBJ2-7 | TRBV7-2 | NA | CASSVLGGRSYEQYF
TRBJ2-1 | TRBV5-6 | NA | CASSLARLGYTGDEQFF
TRBJ2-7 | TRBV4-3 | once | CAASQGGRTYEQYF
NA | TRBV12-3/TRBV12-4 | NA | CASTQSEGARETQYF
TRBJ2-1 | TRBV19 | NA | CASSMDPGTSGIIGQFF
TRBJ2-3 | TRBV29-1 | few | CSVRDILTDTQYF
TRBJ2-1 | TRBV7-9 | NA | CASSSGTVSSMEQFF
TRBJ2-1 | TRBV12-3/TRBV12-4 | few | CASIGLAGYNEQFF
TRBJ1-5 | TRBV12-3/TRBV12-4 | NA | CASSSTRTGANQPQHF
TRBJ2-3 | TRBV6-5 | NA | CASCAGESDTQYF
TRBJ2-3 | TRBV10-3 | NA | CAIRFREVDTQYF